A selection of T cell receptor beta chains follows, all from one sample in a study of T cells in Graves' hyperthyroidism and ophthalmopathy. In TCRdb, the multiplex PCR reads were re-called with MiXCR into one record per CDR3 protein. The data hold about 380,000 distinct CDR3 sequences, with around 20% observed a single time. Material: blood. Receptor source: a man between 18 and 29 years old with Graves' ophthalmopathy. The CDR3 runs from the conserved cysteine through the conserved F or W. D genes are given only for firm matches. Size values are once, few and many counts, or a class for expanded clones, and some rows have none.

many TRBJ2-3 TRBV12-3/TRBV12-4 - CASSLAIDTQYF TGTGCCAGCAGTTTAGCGATAGATACGCAGTATTTT
few TRBJ1-1 TRBV19 - CASSFRDRDKEAFF TGTGCCAGCTCCTTCAGGGATCGGGACAAGGAAGCTTTCTTT
once TRBJ2-1 TRBV5-1 TRBD2 CASSQLSGEISYEQFF TGCGCCAGCAGCCAACTTAGCGGGGAGATCTCCTACGAGCAGTTCTTC
- TRBJ2-3 TRBV4-1 - CASSQGASRTDTQYF TGCGCCAGCAGCCAAGGAGCCAGCCGCACAGATACGCAGTATTTT
- TRBJ2-3 TRBV19 - CASSMWERTDTQYF TGTGCCAGTAGTATGTGGGAACGGACAGATACGCAGTATTTT
few TRBJ1-5 TRBV3-1 - CASSQERGQPQHF TGTGCCAGCAGCCAAGAGAGAGGCCAGCCCCAGCATTTT
- TRBJ1-5 TRBV2 TRBD1 CASKEWTGGDQPQHF TGTGCCAGCAAAGAATGGACAGGGGGCGATCAGCCCCAGCATTTT
many TRBJ1-3 TRBV5-1 - CASRPGTSGNTIYF TGCGCCAGCAGGCCCGGGACTTCTGGAAACACCATATATTTT
many TRBJ1-2 TRBV18 - CASSQGTMDYGYTF TGTGCCAGCTCACAGGGCACCATGGACTATGGCTACACCTTC
many TRBJ1-2 TRBV18 - CASSSRQDGYTF TGTGCCAGCTCATCGCGACAGGATGGCTACACCTTC
many TRBJ2-3 TRBV11-2 TRBD2 CASSLDPSSGGNPDTQYF TGTGCCAGCAGCTTAGACCCCTCTAGCGGGGGGAACCCAGATACGCAGTATTTT
many TRBJ2-7 TRBV20-1 - CSADSTEGTYEQYF TGCAGTGCAGATTCGACTGAGGGCACCTACGAGCAGTACTTC
many TRBJ2-1 TRBV6-1 TRBD2 CASSGGRTSSYNEQFF TGTGCCAGCAGTGGGGGGAGGACTAGCTCCTACAATGAGCAGTTCTTC
many TRBJ1-5 TRBV11-2 TRBD1 CASSLTRDRGRETNQPQHF TGTGCCAGCAGCTTGACCCGGGACAGGGGGCGCGAGACCAATCAGCCCCAGCATTTT
many TRBJ1-2 TRBV2 - CATYYLGGYTF TGTGCCACTTATTACCTAGGAGGCTACACCTTC
- TRBJ1-1 TRBV19 - CASAPTVGMNTEAFF TGTGCCAGTGCCCCCACGGTTGGTATGAACACTGAAGCTTTCTTT
many TRBJ2-5 TRBV3-1 - CASSQDVAQETQYF TGTGCCAGCAGCCAAGATGTAGCACAAGAGACCCAGTACTTC
- TRBJ2-7 TRBV6-2/TRBV6-3 - CASSYSSQGSHEQYF TGTGCCAGCAGTTACTCCTCGCAGGGCTCTCACGAGCAGTACTTC
- TRBJ1-5 TRBV6-5 - CASSYRRVSNQPQHF TGTGCCAGCAGTTATAGAAGGGTCAGCAATCAGCCCCAGCATTTT
many TRBJ1-2 TRBV7-2 TRBD1 CASRPGTASYGYTF TGTGCCAGCAGGCCCGGGACAGCAAGCTATGGCTACACCTTC
- TRBJ2-1 TRBV15 - CATKTPGQLDEQFF TGTGCCACCAAGACCCCGGGACAACTGGATGAGCAGTTCTTC
few TRBJ2-7 TRBV3-1 - CASSHSLYEQYF TGTGCCAGCAGTCACAGCCTCTACGAGCAGTACTTC
- TRBJ1-2 TRBV6-1 TRBD1 CASKGTGVSGYTF TGTGCCAGCAAAGGGACAGGGGTAAGCGGCTACACCTTC
many TRBJ1-1 TRBV7-2 - CASSSGSRTTEAFF TGTGCCAGCAGCTCAGGGTCGAGGACCACTGAAGCTTTCTTT
many TRBJ2-7 TRBV28 - CASIGRETYEQYF TGTGCCAGCATCGGCAGGGAGACCTACGAGCAGTACTTC
many TRBJ2-7 TRBV27 - CASSLSAVPYEQYF TGTGCCAGCAGTTTAAGTGCGGTCCCCTACGAGCAGTACTTC
many TRBJ2-7 TRBV12-3/TRBV12-4 - CASSQPSREQYF TGTGCCAGCAGCCAACCCTCTCGCGAGCAGTACTTC
- TRBJ2-4 TRBV9 TRBD2 CASRVAGILAKNIQYF TGTGCCAGCAGAGTAGCGGGGATACTAGCCAAAAACATTCAGTACTTC
many TRBJ2-5 TRBV2 TRBD2 CASSEGLAGSQETQYF TGTGCCAGCAGCGAAGGACTAGCGGGTTCCCAAGAGACCCAGTACTTC
many TRBJ2-7 TRBV5-1 - CASSLGTSEGYEQYF TGCGCCAGCAGCCTCGGGACTTCTGAAGGATACGAGCAGTACTTC
- TRBJ2-7 TRBV6-1 TRBD1 CASRISRDSLYEQYF TGTGCCAGCAGGATCAGCCGGGACAGCCTCTACGAGCAGTACTTC
- TRBJ2-1 TRBV2 TRBD1 CASSDGTGGEQFF TGTGCCAGCAGTGACGGGACAGGGGGTGAGCAGTTCTTC
few TRBJ1-5 TRBV9 - CASSEGPTNEPQHF TGTGCCAGCTCGGAGGGACCGACAAACGAGCCCCAGCATTTT
many TRBJ1-1 TRBV6-1 - CASRPSGNTEAFF TGTGCCAGCAGGCCCTCAGGGAACACTGAAGCTTTCTTT
- TRBJ2-1 TRBV5-8 TRBD2 CVSSLGFLHTTGTSGYNEQFF TGTGTCAGCAGCTTGGGGTTTCTTCACACGACCGGGACTAGCGGTTACAATGAGCAGTTCTTC
many TRBJ1-5 TRBV20-1 - CSGASSNQPQHF TGCAGTGGAGCGTCTAGCAATCAGCCCCAGCATTTT
many TRBJ2-7 TRBV10-1 - CASSSLAGAGEQYF TGCGCCAGCAGTTCCCTTGCTGGGGCTGGCGAGCAGTACTTC
many TRBJ1-2 TRBV5-6 - CASSLVGDYGYTF TGTGCCAGCAGCTTGGTGGGGGACTATGGCTACACCTTC
many TRBJ2-1 TRBV7-2 TRBD2 CASSLGGAGGNEQFF TGTGCCAGCAGCTTAGGAGGAGCGGGGGGCAATGAGCAGTTCTTC
many TRBJ2-7 TRBV6-5 - CASSYDAGAYEQYF TGTGCCAGCAGTTACGACGCAGGTGCCTACGAGCAGTACTTC
many TRBJ2-1 TRBV5-1 - CASSSPPEQFF TGCGCCAGCAGCTCCCCCCCAGAGCAGTTCTTC
few TRBJ2-7 TRBV19 TRBD1 CASSSGQGGEYEQYF TGTGCCAGTAGTAGTGGACAGGGTGGGGAGTACGAGCAGTACTTC
many TRBJ1-1 TRBV12-3/TRBV12-4 - CASSSIIRLEGGTEAFF TGTGCCAGCAGTTCTATAATACGTTTAGAGGGAGGCACTGAAGCTTTCTTT
many TRBJ2-1 TRBV11-1 - CASSFQNRYTSSYNEQFF TGTGCCAGCAGCTTCCAAAACAGGTACACAAGCTCCTACAATGAGCAGTTCTTC
- TRBJ1-1 TRBV12-3/TRBV12-4 - CASSYSGPGVEAFF TGTGCCAGCAGTTACTCGGGTCCGGGTGTTGAAGCTTTCTTT
few TRBJ2-7 TRBV11-2 TRBD2 CASSRLAGGPGEQYF TGTGCCAGCAGCCGACTAGCGGGGGGGCCGGGGGAGCAGTACTTC
few TRBJ1-4 TRBV5-1 - CASRMAGPNEKLFF TGCGCCAGCAGAATGGCGGGACCCAATGAAAAACTGTTTTTT
few TRBJ2-1 TRBV6-1 TRBD2 CASSNRDYNRNEQFF TGTGCCAGCAGTAACCGGGACTACAATAGGAATGAGCAGTTCTTC
once TRBJ2-1 TRBV14 TRBD2 CASGRLGAGVGYEQFF TGTGCCAGCGGCAGACTAGGAGCGGGAGTAGGGTATGAGCAGTTCTTC
few TRBJ2-1 TRBV25-1 - CASSEGVGVREQFF TGTGCCAGCAGTGAAGGGGTCGGAGTTAGGGAGCAGTTCTTC
few TRBJ2-7 TRBV20-1 - CSASNFRGNSYEQYF TGCAGTGCTAGTAACTTCAGGGGAAACTCCTACGAGCAGTACTTC
many TRBJ2-1 TRBV3-1 - CASSQEGRNEQFF TGTGCCAGCAGCCAAGAGGGACGTAATGAGCAGTTCTTC
- TRBJ1-2 TRBV6-9 TRBD1 CASGYGTGGGYTF TGTGCCAGCGGTTACGGGACAGGGGGTGGCTACACCTTC
many TRBJ2-1 TRBV12-3/TRBV12-4 TRBD2 CASTPPWTSGGDPGEQFF TGTGCCAGCACCCCTCCCTGGACCAGCGGGGGGGATCCGGGTGAGCAGTTCTTC